The T cell receptor beta chain described here comes from a study of glioma-infiltrating T cells after dendritic cell vaccination. Study details: Dendritic cells derived from monocytes and pulsed with autologous tumor lysate formed the vaccine.

The assay was immunoSEQ multiplex PCR, and TCRdb's table has in-frame clones only and misses some. Of about 92,000 clones listed, 65% to 90% are singletons. Germline V CDR1 and CDR2: SGDLS, YYNGEE. V gave up 4 bases and J gave up 3 bases, with 20 bases separating them. This CDR3 spans 17 amino acids. The TCR comes from a human donor with glioblastoma. The sequencing used blood, collected before dendritic cell vaccination. The chain is built from TRBV9 and TRBJ2-1, with D perhaps TRBD2 (6 bases). The DNA for the CDR3 is TGTGCCAGCAGCTCGCGGACCGGGACTTTGGACTACAATGAGCAGTTCTTC. It is translated as CASSSRTGTLDYNEQFF.